This T cell receptor beta chain was profiled in a study of shared clonotypes between healthy human individuals. Looking at the study overall: Researchers assigned three CD4 naive, three CD4 memory, two CD8 naive and one CD8 memory plate to each donor.

The protocol was immunoSEQ multiplex PCR, while the TCRdb copy is restricted to in-frame clones and leaves out a portion. The sample comprises about 1.1 million clones, approximately 80% of which are singletons, and more than 0.55% rests with the top ten. J lost 10 bases, V lost 0 bases, and 2 bases had no gene match. The germline gives CDR1 LGHNA, CDR2 YSLEER. The CDR3 runs 13 residues. Findings of the study overall: Several donors held 5% to 5.5% of naive CD4 clonotypes in common. Non-shared clonotypes showed lower generation probabilities than clonotypes common to all four donors.

This clone was found once. The antigen is undetermined. Splitting of CD4+ cells produced CD45RA+ naive and CD45RA-negative memory subsets. The chain uses TRBV4-3 and TRBJ1-4, with TRBD1 matching over 7 bases. Sequencing was performed on memory CD4+ T cells from PBMCs. Stated subset: CD45RA-negative fraction. The sequence was obtained from a man aged 18 to 29 in good health. Some clones in this sample may be carry-over from other donors' samples. Written as DNA, the CDR3 is TGCGCCAGCAGCCAAGATCCAGGGGGAAAACTGTTTTTT. Amino acids: CASSQDPGGKLFF.